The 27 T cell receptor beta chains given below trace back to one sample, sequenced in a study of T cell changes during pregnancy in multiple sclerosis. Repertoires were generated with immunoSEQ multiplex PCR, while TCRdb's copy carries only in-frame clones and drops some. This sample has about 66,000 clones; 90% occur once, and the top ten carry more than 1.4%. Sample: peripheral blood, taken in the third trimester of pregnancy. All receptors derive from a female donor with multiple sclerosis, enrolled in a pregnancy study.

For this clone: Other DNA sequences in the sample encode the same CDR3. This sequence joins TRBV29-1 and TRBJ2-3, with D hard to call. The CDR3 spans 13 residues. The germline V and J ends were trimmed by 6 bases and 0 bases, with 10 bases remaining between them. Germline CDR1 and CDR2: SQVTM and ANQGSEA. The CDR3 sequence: CSVSVTSTDTQYF. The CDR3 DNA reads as TGCAGCGTGAGTGTCACCAGCACAGATACGCAGTATTTT.

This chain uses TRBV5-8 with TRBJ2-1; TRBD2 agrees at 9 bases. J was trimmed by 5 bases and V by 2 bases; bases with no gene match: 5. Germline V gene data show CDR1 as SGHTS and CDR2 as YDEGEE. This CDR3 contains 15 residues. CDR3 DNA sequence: TGTGCCAGCAGCTTCGTAGCGGGAGTCCACAATGAGCAGTTCTTC. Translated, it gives CASSFVAGVHNEQFF.

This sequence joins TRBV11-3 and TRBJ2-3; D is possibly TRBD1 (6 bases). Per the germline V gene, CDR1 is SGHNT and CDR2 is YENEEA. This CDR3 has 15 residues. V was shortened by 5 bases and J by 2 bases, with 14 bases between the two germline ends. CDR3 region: CASSPGAGSTDTQYF. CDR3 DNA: TGTGCCAGCAGCCCAGGGGCAGGATCCACAGATACGCAGTATTTT.

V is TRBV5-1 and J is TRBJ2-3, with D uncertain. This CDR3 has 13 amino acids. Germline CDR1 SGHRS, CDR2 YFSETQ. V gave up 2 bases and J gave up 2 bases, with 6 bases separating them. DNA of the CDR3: TGCGCCAGCAGCTTCAGGAACACAGATACGCAGTATTTT. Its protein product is CASSFRNTDTQYF.

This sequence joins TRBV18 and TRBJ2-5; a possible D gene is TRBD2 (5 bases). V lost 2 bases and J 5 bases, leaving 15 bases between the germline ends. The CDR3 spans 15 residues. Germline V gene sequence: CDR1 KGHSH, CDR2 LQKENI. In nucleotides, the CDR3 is TGTGCCAGCTCACCATACGTCACTAGTACGGAGACCCAGTACTTC. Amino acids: CASSPYVTSTETQYF.

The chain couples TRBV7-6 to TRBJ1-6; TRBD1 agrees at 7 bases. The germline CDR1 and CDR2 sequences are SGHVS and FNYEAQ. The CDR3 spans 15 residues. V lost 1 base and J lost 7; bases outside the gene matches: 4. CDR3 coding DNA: TGTGCCAGCAGCTTAGAGTCCAGGGGGAATTCACCCCTCCACTTT. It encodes CASSLESRGNSPLHF.

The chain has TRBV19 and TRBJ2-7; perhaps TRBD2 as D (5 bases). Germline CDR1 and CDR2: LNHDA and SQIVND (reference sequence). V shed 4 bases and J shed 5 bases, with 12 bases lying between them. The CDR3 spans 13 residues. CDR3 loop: CASSRASWDEQYF. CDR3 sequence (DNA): TGTGCCAGTAGTAGGGCTAGCTGGGACGAGCAGTACTTC.

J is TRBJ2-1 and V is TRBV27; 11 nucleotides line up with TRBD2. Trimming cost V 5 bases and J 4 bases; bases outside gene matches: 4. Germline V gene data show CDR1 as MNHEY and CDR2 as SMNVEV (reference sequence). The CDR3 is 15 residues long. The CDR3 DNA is TGTGCCAGCAGTCTCCGACTAGCGGGGTACAATGAGCAGTTCTTC. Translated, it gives CASSLRLAGYNEQFF.

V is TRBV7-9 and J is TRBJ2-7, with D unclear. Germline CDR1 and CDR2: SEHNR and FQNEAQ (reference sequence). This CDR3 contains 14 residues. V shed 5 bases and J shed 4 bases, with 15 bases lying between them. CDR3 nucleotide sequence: TGTGCCAGCAGCCCCATGCTAGAGAGATACGAGCAGTACTTC. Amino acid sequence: CASSPMLERYEQYF.

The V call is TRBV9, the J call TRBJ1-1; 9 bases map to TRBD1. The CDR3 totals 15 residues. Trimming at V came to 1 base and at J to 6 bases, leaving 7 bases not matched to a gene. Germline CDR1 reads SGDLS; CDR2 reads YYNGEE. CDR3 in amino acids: CASSVSGQGFAEAFF. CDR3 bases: TGTGCCAGCAGCGTAAGTGGACAGGGGTTCGCTGAAGCTTTCTTT.

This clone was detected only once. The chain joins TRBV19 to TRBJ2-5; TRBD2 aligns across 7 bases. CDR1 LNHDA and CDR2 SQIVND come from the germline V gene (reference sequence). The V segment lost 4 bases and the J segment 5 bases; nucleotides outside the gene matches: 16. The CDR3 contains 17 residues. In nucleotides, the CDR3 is TGTGCCAGTAGTACTGCTAGCGGAGGGATGATTTGGGAGACCCAGTACTTC. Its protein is CASSTASGGMIWETQYF.

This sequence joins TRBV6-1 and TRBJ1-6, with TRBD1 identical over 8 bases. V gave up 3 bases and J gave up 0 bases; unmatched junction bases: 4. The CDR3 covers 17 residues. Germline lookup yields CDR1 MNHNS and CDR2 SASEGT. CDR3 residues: CASSDRQGSSYNSPLHF. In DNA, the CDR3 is TGTGCCAGCAGTGACAGACAGGGGAGCTCCTATAATTCACCCCTCCACTTT.

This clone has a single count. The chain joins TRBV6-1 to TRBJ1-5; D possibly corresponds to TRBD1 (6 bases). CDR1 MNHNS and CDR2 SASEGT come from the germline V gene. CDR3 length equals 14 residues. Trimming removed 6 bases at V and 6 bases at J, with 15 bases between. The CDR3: CASRRAGEGQPQHF. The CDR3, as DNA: TGTGCCAGCAGGCGCGCAGGGGAGGGTCAGCCCCAGCATTTT.

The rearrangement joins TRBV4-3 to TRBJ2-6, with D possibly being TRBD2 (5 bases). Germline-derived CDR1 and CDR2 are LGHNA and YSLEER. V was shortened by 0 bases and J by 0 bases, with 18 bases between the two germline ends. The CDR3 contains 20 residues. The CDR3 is CASSQDGASSGISGANVLTF. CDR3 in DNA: TGCGCCAGCAGCCAAGATGGTGCTTCATCGGGGATCTCTGGGGCCAACGTCCTGACTTTC.

The CDR3: CASSIDPSAGEQYF. The CDR3 DNA reads TGTGCCAGTAGTATAGATCCCTCCGCGGGCGAGCAGTACTTC. The chain has TRBV19 and TRBJ2-7; the D gene is possibly TRBD2 (5 bases). This CDR3 contains 14 residues. Germline lookup yields CDR1 LNHDA and CDR2 SQIVND (reference sequence). Between the trimmed V and J ends, which lost 0 bases and 6 bases, there was a span of 12 bases.

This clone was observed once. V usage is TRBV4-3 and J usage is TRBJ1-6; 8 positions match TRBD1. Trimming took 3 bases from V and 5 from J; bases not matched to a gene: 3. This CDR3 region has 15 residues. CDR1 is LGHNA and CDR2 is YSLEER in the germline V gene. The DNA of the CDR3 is TGCGCCAGCAGCCACGAGGACAGGGATAATTCACCCCTCCACTTT. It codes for CASSHEDRDNSPLHF.

The CDR3 DNA follows: TGTGCCAGCAGTTACTCGGTAACAGGGGTGGAAGCTTTCTTT. This translates into CASSYSVTGVEAFF. The chain carries TRBV6-5 and TRBJ1-1; the match to TRBD1 covers 7 bases. CDR1 and CDR2 from the germline V gene are MNHEY and SVGAGI. V lost 0 bases and J lost 8; bases outside the gene matches: 6. The CDR3 covers 14 residues.

In nucleotides, the CDR3 is TGCGCCAGCAGCTCGACAACGAACACTGAAGCTTTCTTT. This sequence encodes CASSSTTNTEAFF. The V and J genes are TRBV5-1 and TRBJ1-1, with no clear D. The CDR3 spans 13 residues. V lost 3 bases and J lost 1, with 7 bases in between. The germline V gene encodes CDR1 SGHRS and CDR2 YFSETQ.

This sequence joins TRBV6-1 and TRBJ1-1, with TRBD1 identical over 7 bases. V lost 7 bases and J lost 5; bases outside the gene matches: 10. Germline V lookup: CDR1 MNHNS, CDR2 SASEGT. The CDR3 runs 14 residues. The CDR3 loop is CASTRQGRGTEAFF. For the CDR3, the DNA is TGTGCCAGCACCCGACAGGGAAGAGGTACTGAAGCTTTCTTT.

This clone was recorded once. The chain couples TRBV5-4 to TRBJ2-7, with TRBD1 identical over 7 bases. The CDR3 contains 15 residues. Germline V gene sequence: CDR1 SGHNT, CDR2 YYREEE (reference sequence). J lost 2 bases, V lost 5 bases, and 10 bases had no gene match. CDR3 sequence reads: CASRNGTARAYEQYF. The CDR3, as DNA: TGTGCCAGCAGGAATGGGACAGCTAGGGCCTACGAGCAGTACTTC.

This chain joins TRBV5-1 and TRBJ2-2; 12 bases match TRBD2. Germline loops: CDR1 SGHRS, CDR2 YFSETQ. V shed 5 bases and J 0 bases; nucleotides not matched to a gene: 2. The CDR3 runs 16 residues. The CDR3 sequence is CASRTSGGANTGELFF. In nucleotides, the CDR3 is TGCGCCAGCAGGACTAGCGGGGGCGCGAACACCGGGGAGCTGTTTTTT.

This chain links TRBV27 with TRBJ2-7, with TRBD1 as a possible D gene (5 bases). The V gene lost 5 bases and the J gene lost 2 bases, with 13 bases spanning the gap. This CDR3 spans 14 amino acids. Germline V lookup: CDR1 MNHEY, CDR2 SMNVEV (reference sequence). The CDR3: CASSPRTPTYEQYF. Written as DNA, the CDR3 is TGTGCCAGCAGTCCCCGGACACCTACCTACGAGCAGTACTTC.

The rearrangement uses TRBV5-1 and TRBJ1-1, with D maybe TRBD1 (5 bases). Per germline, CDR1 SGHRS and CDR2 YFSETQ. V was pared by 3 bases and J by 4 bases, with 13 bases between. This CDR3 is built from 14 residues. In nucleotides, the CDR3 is TGCGCCAGCAGCTGGTTGGTGCAGGGCACTGAAGCTTTCTTT. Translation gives CASSWLVQGTEAFF.

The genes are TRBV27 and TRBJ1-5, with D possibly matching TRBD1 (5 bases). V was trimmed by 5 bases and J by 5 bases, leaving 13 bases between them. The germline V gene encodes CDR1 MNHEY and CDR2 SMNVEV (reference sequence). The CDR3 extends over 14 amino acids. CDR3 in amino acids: CASSNQGPDQPQHF. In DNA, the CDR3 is TGTGCCAGCAGTAACCAGGGTCCGGATCAGCCCCAGCATTTT.

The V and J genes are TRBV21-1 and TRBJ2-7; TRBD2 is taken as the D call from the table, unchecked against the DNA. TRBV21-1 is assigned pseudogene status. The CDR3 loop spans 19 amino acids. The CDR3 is CASSKFQRSVIKEKYEQYF. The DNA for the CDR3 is TGTGCCAGCAGCAAATTTCAGCGTAGCGTCATCAAAGAAAAATACGAGCAGTACTTC.

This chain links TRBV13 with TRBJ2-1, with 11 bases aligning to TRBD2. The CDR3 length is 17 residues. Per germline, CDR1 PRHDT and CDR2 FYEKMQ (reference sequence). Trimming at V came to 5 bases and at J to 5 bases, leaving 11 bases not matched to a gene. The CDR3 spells CASSPNLLAGADNEQFF. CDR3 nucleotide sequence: TGTGCCAGCAGCCCAAACCTACTAGCGGGAGCCGACAATGAGCAGTTCTTC.

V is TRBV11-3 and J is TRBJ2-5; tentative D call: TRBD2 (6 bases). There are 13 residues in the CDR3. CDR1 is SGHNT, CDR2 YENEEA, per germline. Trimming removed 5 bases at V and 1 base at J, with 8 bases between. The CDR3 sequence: CASSPGGQETQYF. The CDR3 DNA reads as TGTGCCAGCAGCCCCGGGGGCCAAGAGACCCAGTACTTC. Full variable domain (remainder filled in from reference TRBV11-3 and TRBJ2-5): EAGVVQSPRYKIIEKKQPVAFWCNPISGHNTLYWYLQNLGQGPELLIRYENEEAVDDSQLPKDRFSAERLKGVDSTLKIQPAELGDSAVYLCASSPGGQETQYFGPGTRLLVL.